This T cell receptor beta chain originates from a study of T cell responses to AZD1222 COVID-19 vaccine. On the study more broadly: Pooled in the analysis were second doses at about 4 or about 12 weeks. Study-level findings and limits: No repertoire was sampled before or during the peak T cell response, only after it. Nearly half of spike-specific TCRs reportedly target variant regions that are unmutated in the B.1.351 and B.1.1.7 variants. White British people made up most donors, females outnumbered males, and clonal diversity was possibly underestimated.

CDR1 is SGHRS, CDR2 YFSETQ, per germline. V trimming: 6 bases; J trimming: 7 bases; junction bases outside the gene matches: 5. The CDR3 runs 15 residues. Using immunoSEQ multiplex PCR, the repertoire was profiled, and TCRdb retains in-frame clones only, with some absent. The table shows more than 140,000 clones, with approximately 88% occurring only once. About this clone: Antigen: not known.

This receptor was identified in an adult in good health. The source was peripheral blood, collected on day 0 of AZD1222 vaccination. The chain carries TRBV5-1 and TRBJ2-1; 15 nucleotides agree with TRBD2. CDR3 sequence: CASTPGTSGRNEQFF. CDR3 DNA: TGCGCCAGCACCCCAGGGACTAGCGGGAGGAATGAGCAGTTCTTC.